This T cell receptor beta chain was identified in a study of blood T cell repertoires in COVID-19. Authors' methods: Amplification of reference gene primers provided the estimated nucleated cell counts. Generated by immunoSEQ multiplex PCR, the TCRdb table keeps only in-frame clones and is missing some. V and J calls and clone size are as listed in that table; D and trimming were resolved from the DNA. The sample lists tens of thousands of clones, around nine tenths occurring once. V shed 0 bases, J shed 4 bases, and the junction held 8 bases outside the gene matches. The germline V gene has CDR1 LNHNV and CDR2 YYDKDF (reference sequence). The CDR3 length is 17 residues.

This sequence was found in a woman at least 80 years old with active COVID-19. The chain links TRBV15 to TRBJ2-3, with 9 bases fitting TRBD2. Sequencing was performed on peripheral blood. CDR3 in amino acids: CATSREPSGTFADTQYF. The CDR3 nucleotides are TGTGCCACCAGCAGAGAGCCTAGCGGGACTTTCGCAGATACGCAGTATTTT.